One sample yielded the 31 T cell receptor beta chains listed below, sequenced in a study of TIL therapy for anti-PD-1-resistant metastatic lung cancer. Sequencing used immunoSEQ v3. The data were produced by immunoSEQ multiplex PCR, yet TCRdb's version contains in-frame clones alone and is incomplete. Of 55,000 to 60,000 clones detected, around 70% appear once; the ten largest clones hold 1.5% to 2%. Time point given: pre-treatment sample, taken before nivolumab and TIL therapy. Sequencing was performed on blood, taken at baseline. Receptors were obtained from a person between 25 and 80 years old with non-small cell lung cancer.

This rearrangement joins TRBV5-6 to TRBJ2-5; TRBD1 matches at 8 bases. From germline, CDR1 is SGHDT and CDR2 YYEEEE. The CDR3 is 14 amino acids. Trimming took 6 bases from V and 5 from J; bases not matched to a gene: 9. CDR3 region: CASTFGQGDETQYF. The DNA for the CDR3 is TGTGCCAGCACCTTTGGACAGGGCGACGAGACCCAGTACTTC. Full variable domain (remainder filled in from reference TRBV5-6 and TRBJ2-5): DAGVTQSPTHLIKTRGQQVTLRCSPKSGHDTVSWYQQALGQGPQFIFQYYEEEERQRGNFPDRFSGHQFPNYSSELNVNALLLGDSALYLCASTFGQGDETQYFGPGTRLLVL.

V and J are TRBV19 and TRBJ2-1; 7 nucleotides agree with TRBD2. With 4 bases clipped from V and 6 bases from J, the junction kept 3 bases outside the gene matches. The CDR3 is 13 amino acids. Germline lookup yields CDR1 LNHDA and CDR2 SQIVND (reference sequence). CDR3 sequence (DNA): TGTGCCAGTAGTAGGCGGGAGCTCAATGAGCAGTTCTTC. It translates to CASSRRELNEQFF.

The chain carries TRBV30 and TRBJ2-7, with TRBD2 matching 11 bases. The V and J ends lost 1 base and 3 bases, in that order; junction bases with no gene match: 8. The germline gives CDR1 GTSNPN, CDR2 SVGIG (reference sequence). The CDR3 is 16 amino acids. For the CDR3, the DNA is TGTGCCTGGAGTGGTTCCCTAGCGGGAGGTTACTACGAGCAGTACTTC. Its protein is CAWSGSLAGGYYEQYF.

This clone has a handful of counts. The V gene is TRBV11-3, the J gene TRBJ2-7; no clear D gene. Germline lookup yields CDR1 SGHNT and CDR2 YENEEA. V lost 3 bases to trimming and J lost 0 bases, with 6 bases between them. The CDR3 extends over 13 amino acids. The CDR3 DNA sequence: TGTGCCAGCAGCTTTCTAGGCTCCTACGAGCAGTACTTC. Protein sequence: CASSFLGSYEQYF.

This chain uses TRBV10-2 with TRBJ1-6, with 7 bases matching TRBD1. CDR1 WSHSY and CDR2 SAAADI come from the germline V gene. V shed 7 bases and J 5 bases; nucleotides not matched to a gene: 11. CDR3 size: 16 residues. CDR3 in amino acids: CASTGAAGGHNSPLHF. The CDR3 DNA follows: TGCGCCAGCACCGGGGCCGCAGGGGGACATAATTCACCCCTCCACTTT.

The J gene is TRBJ2-1, the V gene TRBV10-2; D unclear. Germline-derived CDR1 and CDR2 are WSHSY and SAAADI. The CDR3 has 16 residues. V was pared by 7 bases and J by 0 bases, with 16 bases between. In DNA form, the CDR3 reads TGCGCCAGCATGATTCAACCCTGGAGCTCCTACAATGAGCAGTTCTTC. Residues: CASMIQPWSSYNEQFF.

The rearrangement links TRBV4-1 to TRBJ1-6; 10 bases match TRBD1. The germline gives CDR1 MGHRA, CDR2 YSYEKL. The CDR3 length is 16 residues. V lost 4 bases and J lost 10; bases outside the gene matches: 10. CDR3 nucleotides: TGCGCCAGCAGCCGAGAAGGTGGGACAGGGGTCTCACCCCTCCACTTT. This encodes CASSREGGTGVSPLHF.

This clone was detected a few times. The chain uses TRBV27 and TRBJ1-1; D unresolved. The CDR3 length is 14 residues. V was shortened by 3 bases and J by 3 bases, with 11 bases between the two germline ends. Germline assignment: CDR1 MNHEY and CDR2 SMNVEV (reference sequence). This CDR3 is CASSFTERDTEAFF. CDR3 DNA: TGTGCCAGCAGTTTCACGGAGAGGGACACTGAAGCTTTCTTT.

This clone was seen only once. J is TRBJ1-3 and V is TRBV21-1; the table's D call TRBD1 went unverified against the DNA. TRBV21-1 is a pseudogene. This CDR3 region has 14 residues. Here the CDR3 reads CASSTDPSGNTIYF. The CDR3 DNA reads as TGTGCCAGCAGCACAGATCCCTCTGGAAACACCATATATTTT.

By sample fraction, this clone is medium-sized. The CDR3 here is CASSSQGNEQFF. The CDR3 DNA reads as TGTGCCAGCAGTTCTCAGGGGAATGAGCAGTTCTTC. The chain uses TRBV7-2 and TRBJ2-1, with D possibly TRBD1 on 6 matching bases. V dropped 6 bases and J dropped 7 bases, with 10 bases sitting between them. Per the germline V gene, CDR1 is SGHTA and CDR2 is FQGNSA. The CDR3 spans 12 residues. The full variable domain, completed using reference TRBV7-2 and TRBJ2-1, is GAGVSQSPSNKVTEKGKDVELRCDPISGHTALYWYRQSLGQGLEFLIYFQGNSAPDKSGLPSDRFSAERTGGSVSTLTIQRTQQEDSAVYLCASSSQGNEQFFGPGTRLTVL.

The V call is TRBV19, the J call TRBJ1-2, with D maybe TRBD1 (5 bases). The CDR3 totals 12 residues. CDR1 and CDR2 from the germline V gene are LNHDA and SQIVND (reference sequence). Deletions cut 3 bases from V and 7 bases from J, with 9 bases between. Here the CDR3 DNA reads TGTGCCAGTAGTATTCAGGGTTCTGGCTACACCTTC. Its protein product is CASSIQGSGYTF.

V usage is TRBV5-4 and J usage is TRBJ2-1, with D possibly called TRBD1 or TRBD2 (5 bases each). V was trimmed by 4 bases and J by 7 bases, leaving 18 bases between them. Germline assignment: CDR1 SGHNT and CDR2 YYREEE (reference sequence). The CDR3 contains 15 residues. Here the CDR3 reads CASSRGAGVLNEQFF. In nucleotides, the CDR3 is TGTGCCAGCAGCAGAGGGGCGGGCGTCCTAAATGAGCAGTTCTTC.

V is TRBV6-6 and J is TRBJ1-6, with a possible D match to TRBD1 (5 bases). CDR3 size: 15 residues. Germline CDR1 reads MNHNY; CDR2 reads SVGAGI (reference sequence). V was shortened by 4 bases and J by 4 bases, with 11 bases between the two germline ends. DNA of the CDR3: TGTGCCAGCAGTTCCGGGACCGCTTATAATTCACCCCTCCACTTT. This sequence encodes CASSSGTAYNSPLHF.

The CDR3 is CASSLRDRVNSPLHF. The CDR3 DNA sequence: TGTGCCAGCAGCTTAAGGGACAGGGTAAATTCACCCCTCCACTTT. This chain connects TRBV7-9 to TRBJ1-6; 9 nucleotides agree with TRBD1. This CDR3 region has 15 residues. Germline V gene sequence: CDR1 SEHNR, CDR2 FQNEAQ (reference sequence). Trimming took 2 bases from V and 7 from J; bases not matched to a gene: 3.

This clone was observed once. The chain has TRBV5-1 and TRBJ2-6; 8 bases map to TRBD1. CDR3 length: 16 amino acids. The germline V gene has CDR1 SGHRS and CDR2 YFSETQ. V was clipped by 6 bases and J by 0 bases; unmatched bases: 5. In DNA form, the CDR3 reads TGCGCCAGCAAGGGACAGGCGAACTCTGGGGCCAACGTCCTGACTTTC. Translation: CASKGQANSGANVLTF.

V gene TRBV2 combines with J gene TRBJ2-1; 7 bases match TRBD2. Looked up from germline, CDR1 is SNHLY and CDR2 is FYNNEI. This CDR3 comprises 14 residues. The J segment lost 4 bases and the V segment lost 6 bases, leaving 6 bases of the junction unmatched. CDR3 loop: CASSLLAPYNEQFF. Written as DNA, the CDR3 is TGTGCCAGCAGCCTACTAGCGCCGTACAATGAGCAGTTCTTC.

This clone was detected a few times. The chain employs TRBV7-2 and TRBJ1-2; D gene ambiguous. The V end lost 4 bases, the J end lost 3 bases, and 12 bases lay between the germline ends. Germline V CDR1 and CDR2: SGHTA, FQGNSA. The CDR3 consists of 14 residues. CDR3 residues: CASSWGRSHYGYTF. In DNA, the CDR3 is TGTGCCAGCAGCTGGGGTAGGAGCCACTATGGCTACACCTTC.

This clone came up a few times. The chain combines TRBV5-4 with TRBJ2-7, with 11 bases matching TRBD2. The CDR3 contains 17 residues. CDR1 is SGHNT, CDR2 YYREEE, per germline (reference sequence). Unmatched junction bases numbered 11, after V lost 1 base and J lost 5 bases. The CDR3: CASSLRNISGGVHEQYF. CDR3 DNA sequence: TGTGCCAGCAGCTTGAGAAATATTAGCGGGGGGGTCCACGAGCAGTACTTC.

This clone occurred once. CDR3 in DNA: TGTGCCAGCAGCCCGTTCTCCTACAATGAGCAGTTCTTC. Translation gives CASSPFSYNEQFF. The chain joins TRBV11-3 to TRBJ2-1; the D is unclear. This CDR3 contains 13 residues. The germline V gene has CDR1 SGHNT and CDR2 YENEEA. Trimming removed 5 bases at V and 0 bases at J, with 5 bases between.

The chain has TRBV11-3 and TRBJ2-7, with a weak D call TRBD1 (8 bases). Per the germline V gene, CDR1 is SGHNT and CDR2 is YENEEA. V gave up 0 bases and J gave up 3 bases, with 12 bases separating them. The CDR3 runs to 15 residues. CDR3: CASSLESGTGYEQYF. Here the CDR3 DNA reads TGTGCCAGCAGCTTAGAGAGCGGGACAGGCTACGAGCAGTACTTC.

This chain connects TRBV28 to TRBJ1-2; D unresolved. Trimming took off 2 bases at V and 8 bases at J, with 12 bases between the two ends. The CDR3 consists of 13 residues. Germline V lookup: CDR1 MDHEN, CDR2 SYDVKM. CDR3 bases: TGTGCCAGCAGTTTAGAGGGTGTTCGGGGCTACACCTTC. Translation gives CASSLEGVRGYTF.

This sequence joins TRBV30 and TRBJ2-1; 9 bases line up with TRBD1. Germline values: CDR1 GTSNPN, CDR2 SVGIG (reference sequence). V gave up 7 bases and J gave up 3 bases; unmatched junction bases: 7. The CDR3 is 14 residues long. CDR3 residues: CAYWGQGVYNEQFF. DNA for the CDR3: TGTGCCTACTGGGGACAGGGAGTCTACAATGAGCAGTTCTTC. The full variable domain, rest sourced from reference TRBV30 and TRBJ2-1, is SQTIHQWPATLVQPVGSPLSLECTVEGTSNPNLYWYRQAAGRGLQLLFYSVGIGQISSEVPQNLSASRPQDRQFILSSKKLLLSDSGFYLCAYWGQGVYNEQFFGPGTRLTVL.

The V call is TRBV19, the J call TRBJ2-7; 9 bases line up with TRBD2. CDR1 and CDR2 from the germline V gene are LNHDA and SQIVND (reference sequence). CDR3 size: 15 residues. V lost 3 bases and J lost 3; bases outside the gene matches: 6. The CDR3 here is CASSIWGAGGYEQYF. Here the CDR3 DNA reads TGTGCCAGTAGTATTTGGGGAGCGGGAGGCTACGAGCAGTACTTC.

The sample holds one count of this clone. The V call is TRBV18, the J call TRBJ1-2; D gene ambiguous. The germline V gene encodes CDR1 KGHSH and CDR2 LQKENI. There are 13 residues in the CDR3. V lost 3 bases and J lost 4, with 9 bases in between. The CDR3 spells CASSPDGVYGYTF. For the CDR3, the DNA is TGTGCCAGCTCACCTGACGGGGTCTATGGCTACACCTTC. The full variable domain, completed using reference TRBV18 and TRBJ1-2, is NAGVMQNPRHLVRRRGQEARLRCSPMKGHSHVYWYRQLPEEGLKFMVYLQKENIIDESGMPKERFSAEFPKEGPSILRIQQVVRGDSAAYFCASSPDGVYGYTFGSGTRLTVV.

This clone occurred once. The J gene is TRBJ2-7, the V gene TRBV15, with D perhaps TRBD2 (5 bases). V lost 0 bases, J lost 4 bases, and 13 bases lay in between. The CDR3 runs 15 residues. CDR1 and CDR2 from the germline V gene are LNHNV and YYDKDF (reference sequence). CDR3 protein: CATSRDSAGPYEQYF. The CDR3 region has the DNA TGTGCCACCAGCAGAGATTCGGCGGGCCCTTACGAGCAGTACTTC.

This chain joins TRBV28 and TRBJ2-7; 7 bases are shared with TRBD2. Germline CDR1 MDHEN, CDR2 SYDVKM. With 5 bases clipped from V and 6 bases from J, the junction kept 10 bases outside the gene matches. The CDR3 runs to 14 residues. The CDR3 loop reads CASSLGGSLGEQYF. As DNA, the CDR3 is TGTGCCAGCAGTCTGGGCGGGAGCTTAGGCGAGCAGTACTTC.

The chain is built from TRBV5-5 and TRBJ2-5; 7 bases fit TRBD2. In germline, CDR1 is SGHKS, CDR2 YYEKEE (reference sequence). The CDR3 covers 13 residues. With V trimmed by 2 bases and J by 5 bases, 3 bases remained unmatched. CDR3 bases: TGTGCCAGCAGCTTTGGGAGGGATGAGACCCAGTACTTC. As protein: CASSFGRDETQYF.

The chain uses TRBV28 and TRBJ2-7; possibly TRBD1 for D (6 bases). Trimming took 10 bases from V and 3 from J, leaving 22 bases between them. CDR3 length: 15 residues. Germline CDR1 MDHEN, CDR2 SYDVKM. In DNA form, the CDR3 reads TGTGCCACCACTCGAACAGGGCAGGGGAACTACGAGCAGTACTTC. Translated: CATTRTGQGNYEQYF.

The V gene is TRBV25-1, the J gene TRBJ1-1; D is unclear. The CDR3 consists of 13 residues. V was pared by 7 bases and J by 0 bases, with 9 bases between. Per the germline V gene, CDR1 is MGHDK and CDR2 is SYGVNS. This CDR3 is CASKDGLNTEAFF. The CDR3 DNA is TGTGCCAGCAAGGACGGCTTGAACACTGAAGCTTTCTTT.

The count of this clone is one. The chain carries TRBV29-1 and TRBJ1-5; the D gene is possibly TRBD1 (5 bases). Germline V lookup: CDR1 SQVTM, CDR2 ANQGSEA. The CDR3 contains 15 residues. Trimming left V 4 bases short and J 0 bases short, with 13 bases between. The CDR3 protein is CSVGGDRNSNQPQHF. For the CDR3, the DNA is TGCAGCGTTGGGGGGGATCGGAATAGCAATCAGCCCCAGCATTTT.

This chain joins TRBV5-6 and TRBJ1-4; 11 bases fit TRBD1. V shed 4 bases and J 0 bases; nucleotides not matched to a gene: 8. The germline V gene encodes CDR1 SGHDT and CDR2 YYEEEE. The CDR3 loop spans 18 amino acids. In nucleotides, the CDR3 is TGTGCCAGCAGCGCCCAGGACAGGGGGCGTGCAACTAATGAAAAACTGTTTTTT. Its protein is CASSAQDRGRATNEKLFF.